The 23 T cell receptor beta chains below come from one sample, sequenced in a study of T-cell reconstitution after alpha-beta-depleted transplantation in children. Unique molecular identifiers were incorporated into the prepared TCRbeta library. Each CDR3 protein is one row after TCRdb ran MiXCR on the PCR reads. This sample has 350,000 to 400,000 distinct CDR3 sequences; 20% occur once, and the top ten carry 3% to 4%. This specimen was PBMCs from the stem cell graft donor, taken from the stem cell graft. These receptors were collected from a human donor who donated a stem cell graft to a child with acute myeloid leukemia.

J is TRBJ1-4 and V is TRBV29-1; unclear D gene. Germline CDR1 is SQVTM and CDR2 is ANQGSEA. The CDR3 consists of 15 residues. The V and J ends lost 5 bases and 5 bases respectively, with 18 bases between them. Written as DNA, the CDR3 is TGCAGCGTTCTAGAACCAGGAACCGAGAATGAAAAACTGTTTTTT. Amino acids: CSVLEPGTENEKLFF. Based on the CDR3 plus reference TRBV29-1 and TRBJ1-4, the full variable domain is SAVISQKPSRDICQRGTSLTIQCQVDSQVTMMFWYRQQPGQSLTLIATANQGSEATYESGFVIDKFPISRPNLTFSTLTVSNMSPEDSSIYLCSVLEPGTENEKLFFGSGTQLSVL.

The genes are TRBV12-3 or TRBV12-4 and TRBJ2-7; 7 bases are a match to TRBD2. The J segment lost 4 bases and the V segment lost 7 bases, leaving 7 bases of the junction unmatched. The CDR3 contains 13 residues. The chain's CDR3 is CASKPSGSYEQYF. The DNA for the CDR3 is TGTGCCAGCAAGCCTAGCGGATCATACGAGCAGTACTTC.

This rearrangement joins TRBV3-1 to TRBJ2-7; 12 nucleotides align to TRBD2. The CDR3 consists of 14 residues. J lost 6 bases, V lost 5 bases, and 5 bases had no gene match. Germline CDR1 is LGHDT and CDR2 is YNNKEL (reference sequence). In nucleotides, the CDR3 is TGTGCCAGCAGCACCCCGGGACTAGCGGGCGAGCAGTACTTC. This codes for CASSTPGLAGEQYF.

This clonotype appeared many times. The chain joins TRBV20-1 to TRBJ1-6; no definite D call. The CDR3 is 14 residues long. The V gene's germline CDR1 is DFQATT and CDR2 SNEGSKA (reference sequence). V lost 3 bases and J 3 bases, leaving 9 bases between the germline ends. CDR3 coding DNA: TGCAGTGCTAGGGTCAAGGGCTATAATTCACCCCTCCACTTT. Translated: CSARVKGYNSPLHF.

This clonotype has a handful of counts. The chain employs TRBV20-1 and TRBJ1-5; the D is unclear. This CDR3 has 15 amino acids. Between the trimmed V and J ends, which lost 6 bases and 0 bases, there was a span of 15 bases. Germline-derived CDR1 and CDR2 are DFQATT and SNEGSKA (reference sequence). The CDR3 DNA reads TGCAGTGCAACCCCGGACCTTACTAGCAATCAGCCCCAGCATTTT. This codes for CSATPDLTSNQPQHF.

The CDR3 DNA sequence: TGCAGTGCTCAGTCTGGGGGCTACAATGAGCAGTTCTTC. This gives the protein CSAQSGGYNEQFF. The chain has TRBV20-1 and TRBJ2-1; D is possibly TRBD1 or TRBD2 (5 bases each). CDR1 and CDR2 (germline): DFQATT, SNEGSKA (reference sequence). The germline V and J ends were trimmed by 5 bases and 3 bases, with 11 bases remaining between them. The CDR3 is made up of 13 amino acids.

Here the CDR3 reads CASRRQDFNEQYF. CDR3 DNA sequence: TGTGCCAGCAGGCGACAGGATTTTAACGAGCAGTACTTC. This chain connects TRBV28 to TRBJ2-7; TRBD1 is a possible D gene (6 bases). Germline CDR1 MDHEN, CDR2 SYDVKM. Trimming pared 6 bases from V and 5 bases from J, leaving 14 bases between. The CDR3 is 13 amino acids.

The genes are TRBV29-1 and TRBJ1-2, with D possibly being TRBD1 (5 bases). V lost 1 base to trimming and J lost 4 bases, with 13 bases between them. The CDR3 has 14 amino acids. Germline values: CDR1 SQVTM, CDR2 ANQGSEA. CDR3 loop: CSVEGGEQIYGYTF. The CDR3 bases are TGCAGCGTTGAAGGGGGGGAACAAATCTATGGCTACACCTTC.

This clonotype has just a few counts. This chain joins TRBV6-5 and TRBJ2-5, with D perhaps matching TRBD1 (6 bases). V lost 5 bases and J lost 2, with 15 bases in between. The germline V gene encodes CDR1 MNHEY and CDR2 SVGAGI. The CDR3 has 15 amino acids. Here the CDR3 DNA reads TGTGCCAGCAGTCTACAGGGTACCCCACAAGAGACCCAGTACTTC. It yields the protein CASSLQGTPQETQYF.

This clonotype appeared many times. The chain has TRBV20-1 and TRBJ2-7; D remains ambiguous. Germline lookup yields CDR1 DFQATT and CDR2 SNEGSKA (reference sequence). V gave up 3 bases and J gave up 2 bases, with 8 bases separating them. This CDR3 has 12 amino acids. The CDR3: CSASSDTYEQYF. The CDR3 DNA reads TGCAGTGCTAGCAGCGACACCTACGAGCAGTACTTC.

This clonotype has ten or more counts. The chain is built from TRBV29-1 and TRBJ2-1, with 8 bases that match TRBD2. The CDR3 extends over 14 amino acids. V lost 6 bases to trimming and J lost 8 bases; unmatched junction nucleotides: 12. Germline CDR1 reads SQVTM; CDR2 reads ANQGSEA. The CDR3 reads CSVPTRGAGHEQFF. CDR3 DNA: TGCAGCGTCCCCACGCGGGGGGCGGGCCATGAGCAGTTCTTC.

The V gene is TRBV24-1, the J gene TRBJ2-3; no clear D gene. Germline V gene sequence: CDR1 KGHDR, CDR2 SFDVKD. V lost 7 bases, J lost 5 bases, and 21 bases lay in between. This CDR3 is 16 amino acids long. CDR3 protein: CATRAGAPVTGDTQYF. Here the CDR3 DNA reads TGTGCCACCAGAGCCGGCGCGCCCGTAACCGGAGATACGCAGTATTTT.

This chain links TRBV11-2 with TRBJ2-1, with 7 positions matching TRBD2. Trimming at V came to 0 bases and at J to 9 bases, leaving 5 bases not matched to a gene. The CDR3 extends over 14 amino acids. Germline CDR1 is SGHAT and CDR2 is FQNNGV. The CDR3 region is CASSLESGGSEQFF. CDR3 nucleotide sequence: TGTGCCAGCAGCTTAGAATCGGGAGGAAGTGAGCAGTTCTTC.

This clonotype was counted a few times. This chain joins TRBV7-8 and TRBJ2-7; TRBD2 agrees at 10 bases. The CDR3 contains 15 residues. Germline CDR1 is SGHVS and CDR2 is FQNEAQ. V gave up 1 base and J gave up 3 bases; unmatched junction bases: 3. The DNA for the CDR3 is TGTGCCAGCAGCTTAGTTCTAGCGGGAGTCTACGAGCAGTACTTC. Protein product: CASSLVLAGVYEQYF.

The chain joins TRBV20-1 to TRBJ2-7; D ambiguous. The CDR3 extends over 12 amino acids. V dropped 5 bases and J dropped 2 bases, with 10 bases sitting between them. Germline values: CDR1 DFQATT, CDR2 SNEGSKA (reference sequence). CDR3: CSAPTDAYEQYF. For the CDR3, the DNA is TGCAGTGCTCCGACGGACGCCTACGAGCAGTACTTC.

This clonotype occurred a few times. The chain couples TRBV12-3 or TRBV12-4 to TRBJ1-2; D is uncertain. V was shortened by 8 bases and J by 1 base, with 8 bases between the two germline ends. The CDR3 runs to 12 residues. The CDR3, as DNA: TGTGCCAGCCTCGGCATTAACTATGGCTACACCTTC. Residues: CASLGINYGYTF.

The chain carries TRBV10-3 and TRBJ1-1, with 7 bases fitting TRBD1. The germline V gene encodes CDR1 ENHRY and CDR2 SYGVKD. This CDR3 region has 16 residues. J gave up 3 bases and V 0 bases, and 7 bases lay outside the gene matches. Here the CDR3 DNA reads TGTGCCATCAGTGAGTCCGATGACAGGGCGGACACTGAAGCTTTCTTT. Its translation: CAISESDDRADTEAFF.

This clonotype was detected ten times or more. Here the CDR3 reads CSSGDLNEQFF. The CDR3 DNA is TGCTCGAGCGGGGACCTCAATGAGCAGTTCTTC. The chain combines TRBV29-1 with TRBJ2-1; 7 positions agree with TRBD2. There are 11 residues in the CDR3. Germline V gives CDR1 SQVTM, CDR2 ANQGSEA.

The chain joins TRBV3-1 to TRBJ2-3; D call uncertain. CDR3 length equals 13 residues. Germline CDR1 reads LGHDT; CDR2 reads YNNKEL (reference sequence). V lost 4 bases, J lost 6 bases, and 11 bases lay in between. CDR3 DNA: TGTGCCAGCAGCCGCGCAGCCGACGATACGCAGTATTTT. As protein: CASSRAADDTQYF.

In its sample, this clonotype was seen many times. The chain is built from TRBV27 and TRBJ2-1; D is possibly TRBD2 (5 bases). V was cut by 3 bases and J by 3 bases, with 18 bases left in between. This CDR3 is built from 17 residues. Germline CDR1 reads MNHEY; CDR2 reads SMNVEV (reference sequence). CDR3 nucleotide sequence: TGTGCCAGCAGTTTCCGACAAACTAGGGTTGGCTACAATGAGCAGTTCTTC. Protein: CASSFRQTRVGYNEQFF.

This clonotype was counted at least ten times. The gene calls are TRBV15 and TRBJ2-7; D remains unclear. V shed 0 bases and J shed 1 base, with 4 bases lying between them. The CDR3 is 13 amino acids. Germline V gene sequence: CDR1 LNHNV, CDR2 YYDKDF (reference sequence). DNA for the CDR3: TGTGCCACCAGCAGAGACAGATCCTACGAGCAGTACTTC. Its translation is CATSRDRSYEQYF.

With regard to this clonotype: A much larger clone differs from this one at a single base, so this may be a read error. The chain joins TRBV6-5 to TRBJ2-7, with a weak D call TRBD2 (5 bases). V shed 6 bases and J shed 3 bases, with 6 bases lying between them. This CDR3 contains 11 residues. Germline CDR1 reads MNHEY; CDR2 reads SVGAGI. The DNA for the CDR3 is TGTGCCAGCAGCGGACTCTACGAGCAGTACTTC. It encodes CASSGLYEQYF.

V gene TRBV20-1 combines with J gene TRBJ2-5; TRBD2 matches 10 bases. Germline values: CDR1 DFQATT, CDR2 SNEGSKA (reference sequence). V shed 6 bases and J 1 base; nucleotides not matched to a gene: 11. The CDR3 loop spans 16 amino acids. This chain's CDR3 is CSASELAGLLQETQYF. CDR3 DNA: TGCAGTGCCTCCGAACTAGCGGGGTTACTCCAAGAGACCCAGTACTTC.